These T cell receptor beta chains were read from a single sample in a study of graft-versus-host responses after intestinal transplantation. Generated by immunoSEQ multiplex PCR, the TCRdb table keeps only in-frame clones and is missing some. Of about 50,000 clones listed, 80% to 95% are singletons. No antigen has been identified for these receptors. Sequencing used unstimulated CD4+ T cells sorted from spleen or lymph node cells, obtained before transplant. These receptors all stem from a human donor who was the organ donor for an intestinal transplant. The CDR3 runs from the conserved cysteine through the conserved F or W. A D gene is named only where the DNA matches it firmly. Rows may omit the clone size; those that give it use once, few, many or a size class.

CDR3aa: CASSLDRGGDTQYF
CDR3nt: TGCGCCAGCAGCTTGGACAGGGGAGGAGATACGCAGTATTTT
abundance: -
v_gene: TRBV5-1
j_gene: TRBJ2-3
d_gene: -

CDR3aa: CASSLRSVGGTYEQYF
CDR3nt: TGCGCCAGCAGCTTGCGTTCGGTCGGCGGAACCTACGAGCAGTACTTC
abundance: -
v_gene: TRBV5-1
j_gene: TRBJ2-7
d_gene: -

CDR3aa: CASSFRGGRASEQYF
CDR3nt: TGTGCCAGCAGTTTTAGGGGGGGCAGGGCCAGCGAGCAGTACTTC
abundance: -
v_gene: TRBV28
j_gene: TRBJ2-7
d_gene: -

CDR3aa: CASTPGGTDTQYF
CDR3nt: TGTGCCAGCACGCCGGGAGGCACAGATACGCAGTATTTT
abundance: -
v_gene: TRBV6-6
j_gene: TRBJ2-3
d_gene: -

CDR3aa: CASSLLLSGEQFF
CDR3nt: TGTGCCAGCAGCTTGCTATTATCGGGTGAGCAGTTCTTC
abundance: -
v_gene: TRBV5-6
j_gene: TRBJ2-1
d_gene: -

CDR3aa: CASSQGLAYNEQFF
CDR3nt: TGTGCCAGTAGTCAGGGACTAGCCTACAATGAGCAGTTCTTC
abundance: -
v_gene: TRBV19
j_gene: TRBJ2-1
d_gene: TRBD2

CDR3aa: CASSRTGGTDTQYF
CDR3nt: TGTGCCAGCTCGCGGACAGGGGGCACAGATACGCAGTATTTT
abundance: -
v_gene: TRBV18
j_gene: TRBJ2-3
d_gene: TRBD1

CDR3aa: CASGLGQGSYEQYF
CDR3nt: TGTGCTAGTGGTTTGGGACAGGGGTCCTACGAGCAGTACTTC
abundance: -
v_gene: TRBV12-5
j_gene: TRBJ2-7
d_gene: TRBD1

CDR3aa: CASSATPGPAGGETQYF
CDR3nt: TGTGCCAGCAGCGCCACCCCGGGACCAGCGGGAGGGGAGACCCAGTACTTC
abundance: -
v_gene: TRBV9
j_gene: TRBJ2-5
d_gene: TRBD2

CDR3aa: CASSLPGLLQETQYF
CDR3nt: TGTGCCAGCAGCTTGCCGGGACTACTCCAAGAGACCCAGTACTTC
abundance: -
v_gene: TRBV5-6
j_gene: TRBJ2-5
d_gene: TRBD2

CDR3aa: CAISESRESYNEQFF
CDR3nt: TGTGCCATCAGTGAGTCGAGGGAATCCTACAATGAGCAGTTCTTC
abundance: -
v_gene: TRBV10-3
j_gene: TRBJ2-1
d_gene: -

CDR3aa: CASSTHSWGKETQYF
CDR3nt: TGTGCCAGTAGTACCCATTCGTGGGGAAAAGAGACCCAGTACTTC
abundance: -
v_gene: TRBV19
j_gene: TRBJ2-5
d_gene: -

CDR3aa: CASSFRRVGETQYF
CDR3nt: TGTGCCAGCAGTTTCAGGAGGGTCGGGGAGACCCAGTACTTC
abundance: -
v_gene: TRBV27
j_gene: TRBJ2-5
d_gene: -

CDR3aa: CASSYSMDSSGNTIYF
CDR3nt: TGTGCCAGCAGTTACTCGATGGACAGCTCTGGAAACACCATATATTTT
abundance: -
v_gene: TRBV6-6
j_gene: TRBJ1-3
d_gene: -

CDR3aa: CASSISSGSGELFF
CDR3nt: TGTGCCAGTAGTATTTCTAGCGGGAGCGGGGAGCTGTTTTTT
abundance: -
v_gene: TRBV19
j_gene: TRBJ2-2
d_gene: TRBD2

CDR3aa: CASSLGGEGPQHF
CDR3nt: TGTGCCAGCAGCTTAGGCGGGGAAGGCCCCCAGCATTTT
abundance: -
v_gene: TRBV13
j_gene: TRBJ1-5
d_gene: -

CDR3aa: CASSCRTGNNSPLHF
CDR3nt: TGTGCCAGCAGCTGTCGGACAGGGAATAATTCACCCCTCCACTTT
abundance: once
v_gene: TRBV21-1
j_gene: TRBJ1-6
d_gene: -

CDR3aa: CASSSQRTANEKLFF
CDR3nt: TGTGCCAGCAGTTCACAAAGAACGGCTAATGAAAAACTGTTTTTT
abundance: -
v_gene: TRBV2
j_gene: TRBJ1-4
d_gene: -